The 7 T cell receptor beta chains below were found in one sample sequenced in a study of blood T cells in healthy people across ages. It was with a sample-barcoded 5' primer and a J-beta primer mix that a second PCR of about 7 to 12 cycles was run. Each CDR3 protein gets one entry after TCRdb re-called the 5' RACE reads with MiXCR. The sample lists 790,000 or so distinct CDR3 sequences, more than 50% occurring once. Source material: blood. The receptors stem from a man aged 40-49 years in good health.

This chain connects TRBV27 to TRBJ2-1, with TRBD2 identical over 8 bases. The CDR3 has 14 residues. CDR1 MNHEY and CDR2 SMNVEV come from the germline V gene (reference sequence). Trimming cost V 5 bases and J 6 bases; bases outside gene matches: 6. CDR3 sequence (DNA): TGTGCCAGCAGTGGGGCGGGGGGTCTCAATGAGCAGTTCTTC. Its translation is CASSGAGGLNEQFF.

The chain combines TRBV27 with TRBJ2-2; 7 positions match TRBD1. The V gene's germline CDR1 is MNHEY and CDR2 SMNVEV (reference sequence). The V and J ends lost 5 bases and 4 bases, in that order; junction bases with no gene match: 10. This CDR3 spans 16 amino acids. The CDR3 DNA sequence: TGTGCCAGCAGTGCAACAGGGGTGATCATCACCGGGGAGCTGTTTTTT. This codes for CASSATGVIITGELFF.

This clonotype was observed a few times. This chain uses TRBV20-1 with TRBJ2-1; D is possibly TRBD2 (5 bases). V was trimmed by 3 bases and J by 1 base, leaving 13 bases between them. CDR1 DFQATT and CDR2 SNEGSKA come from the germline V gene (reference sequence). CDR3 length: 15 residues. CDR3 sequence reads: CSASPASGSYNEQFF. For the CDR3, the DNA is TGCAGTGCTAGCCCGGCCAGCGGTTCCTACAATGAGCAGTTCTTC.

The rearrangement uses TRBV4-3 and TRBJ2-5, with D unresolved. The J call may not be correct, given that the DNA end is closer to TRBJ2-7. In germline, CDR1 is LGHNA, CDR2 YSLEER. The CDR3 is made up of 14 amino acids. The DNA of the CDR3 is TGCGCCAGCAGCCAAGGGCAGGTCGTGTACGAGCAGTACTTC. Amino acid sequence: CASSQGQVVYEQYF.

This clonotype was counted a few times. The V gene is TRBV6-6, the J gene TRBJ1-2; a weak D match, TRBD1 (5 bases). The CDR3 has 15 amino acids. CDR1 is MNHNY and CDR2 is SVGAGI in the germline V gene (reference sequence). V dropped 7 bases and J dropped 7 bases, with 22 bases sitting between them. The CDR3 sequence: CASTQVISGQRGYTF. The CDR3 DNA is TGTGCCAGCACCCAGGTTATCAGCGGACAACGTGGCTACACCTTC.

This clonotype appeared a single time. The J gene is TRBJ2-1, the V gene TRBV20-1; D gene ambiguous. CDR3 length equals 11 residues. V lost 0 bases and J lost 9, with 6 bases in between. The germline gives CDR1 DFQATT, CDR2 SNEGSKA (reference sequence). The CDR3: CSARDSFEQFF. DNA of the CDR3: TGCAGTGCTAGAGATAGCTTTGAGCAGTTCTTC.

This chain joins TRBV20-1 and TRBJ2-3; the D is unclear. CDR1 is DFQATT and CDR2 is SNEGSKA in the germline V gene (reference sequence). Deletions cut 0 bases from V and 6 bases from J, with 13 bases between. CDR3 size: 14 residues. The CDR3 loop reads CSARDPVRRDTQYF. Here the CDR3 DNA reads TGCAGTGCTAGAGATCCCGTCCGGCGGGATACGCAGTATTTT.